This T cell receptor (beta chain) was profiled in a study of T-cell reconstitution after alpha-beta-depleted transplantation in children. Preparation of the TCRbeta library used unique molecular identifiers. TCRdb re-called the PCR reads with MiXCR, one entry per CDR3 protein. The sample has roughly 170,000 distinct CDR3 sequences, roughly 7.5% seen once. CDR3 length equals 14 residues. Trimming took off 4 bases at V and 7 bases at J, with 15 bases between the two ends. In germline, CDR1 is SGHRS, CDR2 YFSETQ. This material consisted of PBMCs from the stem cell graft donor, taken from the stem cell graft. The J gene is TRBJ2-1, the V gene TRBV5-1; D perhaps matches TRBD2 (5 bases). The source is a human donor who donated a stem cell graft to a child with Wiskott-Aldrich syndrome. CDR3 amino acids: CASSPRTRGNEQFF. In DNA, the CDR3 is TGCGCCAGCAGCCCCCGGACCCGCGGGAATGAGCAGTTCTTC.